This section outlines one T cell receptor (beta chain) sequence together with its context. Its antigen is unknown. Per germline, CDR1 SGHTA and CDR2 FQGNSA. Losses at the gene ends were 5 bases for V and 5 bases for J; bases not matched to a gene: 17. The CDR3 consists of 17 residues. 5'RACE template switching added a universal primer site and UMIs to TCR cDNA. TCRdb reanalysed the 5' RACE reads using MiXCR and keeps one entry per CDR3 protein. The sample carries almost 600,000 distinct CDR3 sequences, less than 15% recorded once. The source of the sample is a study of T cells after yellow fever vaccination. The study's findings and limits: Abundant clonotypes from the bulk population could have been carried over as contaminants into FACS-sorted repertoires. It was the secondary response that reached its peak faster, day 5 versus 15, but it was weaker.

Source: PBMCs, taken on the day of the yellow fever booster vaccination. The TCR sequence derives from a man younger than 40 who received the YFV17D yellow fever vaccine. This chain links TRBV7-2 with TRBJ2-7, with 8 nucleotides matching TRBD2. The CDR3 region is CASSRRRAREGGHEQYF. The CDR3 DNA sequence: TGTGCCAGCAGCCGACGGAGGGCACGGGAGGGTGGCCACGAGCAGTACTTC.